Listed below are T cell receptor beta chains from one sample, sequenced in a study of beta chain features in type 1 diabetes. Produced via immunoSEQ multiplex PCR; TCRdb's table is partial and in-frame only. In the table there are 300,000 to 350,000 clones, approximately 8% of which are singletons. The sequenced sample was central memory CD4+ T cells from blood. All receptors come from a woman aged 18-29 years in good health. Each CDR3 is given with its conserved first and last residue. The D gene is left open where the match is weak.

CDR3	V	D
CASTLGQGAMGGQFF	TRBV14	TRBD1
CASSLLNTGELFF	TRBV7-8	.
CASSQNQGSRGYTF	TRBV27	.
CASSLDGRQPYGYTF	TRBV7-3	.
CASKFAGRWEQFF	TRBV19	TRBD2
CASSQGVQETQYF	TRBV18	.
CASSQDLAGGYEQYF	TRBV4-3	TRBD1
CSVEDQVPALYGYTF	TRBV29-1	.
CASRKGGDTEAFF	TRBV6-5	.
CAISDSLAGRYEQYF	TRBV10-3	TRBD2
CASRVMNTGELFF	TRBV19	.
CSVYITTNEKLFF	TRBV29-1	.
CASSVQPSSYEQYF	TRBV2	.
CASSQSGGTGGSRETQYF	TRBV23-1	TRBD1
CASSFSSGSTDTQYF	TRBV7-8	.
CASSPIGTGTGTEAFF	TRBV18	TRBD1
CSVEEVGETQYF	TRBV29-1	.
CASSFIGLARSSYNEQFF	TRBV11-2	.
CASSLTRMDEQYF	TRBV7-9	.
CASSVGVGYEQYF	TRBV2	.
CASGRSGIADTQYF	TRBV11-2	TRBD2
CASSSFREGLEQYF	TRBV7-9	TRBD2
CASSLDLGAPLHF	TRBV7-3	.
CASSWRQGADTQYF	TRBV13	TRBD1
CASSESSLYQETQYF	TRBV5-1	.
CASRGQFYGYTF	TRBV2	.
CASSKQSGNTYEQYF	TRBV7-2	TRBD2
CASSTTGSGIGEQYF	TRBV6-5	.